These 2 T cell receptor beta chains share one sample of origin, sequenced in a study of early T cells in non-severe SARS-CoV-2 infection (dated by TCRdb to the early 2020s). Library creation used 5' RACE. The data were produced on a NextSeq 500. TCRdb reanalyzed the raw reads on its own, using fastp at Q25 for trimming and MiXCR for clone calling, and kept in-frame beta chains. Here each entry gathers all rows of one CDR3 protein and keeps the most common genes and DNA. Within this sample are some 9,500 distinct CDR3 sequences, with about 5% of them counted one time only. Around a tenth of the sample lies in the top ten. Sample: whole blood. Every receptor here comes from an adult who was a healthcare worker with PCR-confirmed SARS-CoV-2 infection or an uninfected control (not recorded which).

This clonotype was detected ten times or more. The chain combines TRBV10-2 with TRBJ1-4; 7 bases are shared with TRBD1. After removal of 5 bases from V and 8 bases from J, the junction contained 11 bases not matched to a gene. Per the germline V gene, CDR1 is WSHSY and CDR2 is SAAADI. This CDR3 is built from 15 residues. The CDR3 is CASSSPQGLDEKLFF. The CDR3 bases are TGCGCCAGCAGTTCCCCACAGGGGTTAGACGAAAAACTGTTTTTT.

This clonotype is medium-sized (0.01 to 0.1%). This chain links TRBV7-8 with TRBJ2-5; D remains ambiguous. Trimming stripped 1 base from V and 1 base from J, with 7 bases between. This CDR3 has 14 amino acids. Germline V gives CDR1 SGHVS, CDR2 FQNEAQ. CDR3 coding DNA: TGTGCCAGCAGCTTAGTGTACGGCCAAGAGACCCAGTACTTC. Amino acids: CASSLVYGQETQYF. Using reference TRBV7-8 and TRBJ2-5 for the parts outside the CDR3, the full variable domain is GAGVSQSPRYKVAKRGQDVALRCDPISGHVSLFWYQQALGQGPEFLTYFQNEAQLDKSGLPSDRFFAERPEGSVSTLKIQRTQQEDSAVYLCASSLVYGQETQYFGPGTRLLVL.